The 18 T cell receptor beta chains given below trace back to one sample, sequenced in a study of CXCR3-negative and CXCR3-positive naive CD8 T cells. No antigen has been assigned to these receptors. Study conclusions and caveats: Higher TRB CDR3 hydrophobicity marked CXCR3-positive naive cells relative to CXCR3-negative naive cells.

The TRB cDNA libraries were prepared by 5' RACE with UMI labels. No DNA is given; TCRdb re-called the 5' RACE reads and lists each CDR3 protein once. The sample is made up of 120,000 to 150,000 distinct CDR3 sequences, and the top ten hold over 0.25% of it. Source material: naive CXCR3+ CD8+ T cells from blood. Subset described: CD45RO-CCR7+CD27+CD95- naive CD8+ T cells expressing CXCR3 (TNR3+). Receptors originate from a human donor in good health. Some clones in this sample may be carry-over from other donors' samples.

The gene calls are TRBV12-3 or TRBV12-4 and TRBJ1-1; TCRdb returns TRBD1, unconfirmable since there is no DNA. This CDR3 region has 15 residues. CDR3 region: CASSSLRDTNTEAFF.

V is TRBV7-9 and J is TRBJ2-7; there is no DNA to check the TCRdb D call of TRBD1. The germline V gene encodes CDR1 SEHNR and CDR2 FQNEAQ (reference sequence). The CDR3 has 14 amino acids. The CDR3 is CASSSMQGAREQYF.

V gene TRBV7-9 combines with J gene TRBJ1-5; TCRdb designates TRBD1, a call that cannot be tested without DNA. The length of the CDR3 is 12 residues. The V gene's germline CDR1 is SEHNR and CDR2 FQNEAQ (reference sequence). This chain's CDR3 is CASRQGNQPQHF.

V gene TRBV29-1 combines with J gene TRBJ2-1; the D call from TCRdb, TRBD2, cannot be confirmed without DNA. The CDR3 loop spans 13 amino acids. The V gene's germline CDR1 is SQVTM and CDR2 ANQGSEA. The CDR3 protein is CSERDLLGNEQFF.

This sequence joins TRBV29-1 and TRBJ1-2. CDR1 and CDR2 from the germline V gene are SQVTM and ANQGSEA. This CDR3 has 13 residues. CDR3: CSVEAEGSYGYTF.

V usage is TRBV23-1 and J usage is TRBJ2-3; lacking DNA, the TRBD2 call made by TCRdb goes unchecked. Being an ORF, TRBV23-1 has a function that is uncertain. CDR3 size: 14 residues. Here the CDR3 reads CASREGTPTDTQYF.

The chain couples TRBV4-3 to TRBJ1-1. This CDR3 has 13 amino acids. Germline V gene data show CDR1 as LGHNA and CDR2 as YSLEER. CDR3 loop: CASSAYKESEAFF.

CDR3: CSSSQGTNTEAFF. The J gene is TRBJ1-1, the V gene TRBV4-1. The germline CDR1 and CDR2 sequences are MGHRA and YSYEKL. The CDR3 has 13 residues.

This chain connects TRBV20-1 to TRBJ2-7; TCRdb outputs TRBD2, but without DNA this stays unchecked. The germline CDR1 and CDR2 sequences are DFQATT and SNEGSKA (reference sequence). The CDR3 covers 13 residues. The CDR3: CSARGRGTYEQYF.

CDR3 residues: CASSYSGTSGNTIYF. This rearrangement joins TRBV6-5 to TRBJ1-3. The CDR3 is made up of 15 amino acids. CDR1 MNHEY and CDR2 SVGAGI come from the germline V gene.

This chain uses TRBV27 with TRBJ2-3. The CDR3 extends over 12 amino acids. Germline loops: CDR1 MNHEY, CDR2 SMNVEV (reference sequence). The CDR3 sequence: CASSFGSDTQYF.

The chain has TRBV11-2 and TRBJ2-3; TCRdb proposes TRBD1, but this gene call is untestable without DNA. This CDR3 contains 15 residues. The germline V gene encodes CDR1 SGHAT and CDR2 FQNNGV. The CDR3 loop reads CASSSPGGVPDTQYF.

The genes are TRBV24-1 and TRBJ2-1; without DNA, the TCRdb call of TRBD1 cannot be checked. This CDR3 contains 12 residues. The V gene's germline CDR1 is KGHDR and CDR2 SFDVKD. This chain's CDR3 is CATGGVDNEQFF.

This sequence joins TRBV28 and TRBJ1-2. Per germline, CDR1 MDHEN and CDR2 SYDVKM. The CDR3 runs 11 residues. The CDR3: CASTRNYGYTF.

This chain joins TRBV5-6 and TRBJ1-5; TCRdb proposes TRBD1, but this gene call is untestable without DNA. The CDR3 extends over 13 amino acids. Germline V gene data show CDR1 as SGHDT and CDR2 as YYEEEE. The CDR3 loop is CASSGQGSQPQHF.

The chain is built from TRBV29-1 and TRBJ2-7; the D call from TCRdb, TRBD2, cannot be confirmed without DNA. The CDR3 loop spans 11 amino acids. From germline, CDR1 is SQVTM and CDR2 ANQGSEA. CDR3 sequence: CSVRLAGEQYF.

This chain uses TRBV9 with TRBJ2-2. The CDR3 totals 12 residues. The germline V gene encodes CDR1 SGDLS and CDR2 YYNGEE. CDR3 sequence reads: CASSVVAGELFF. The full variable domain, completed using reference TRBV9 and TRBJ2-2, is DSGVTQTPKHLITATGQRVTLRCSPRSGDLSVYWYQQSLDQGLQFLIQYYNGEERAKGNILERFSAQQFPDLHSELNLSSLELGDSALYFCASSVVAGELFFGEGSRLTVL.

The rearrangement joins TRBV5-4 to TRBJ1-1; there is no DNA to check the TCRdb D call of TRBD1. This CDR3 is built from 15 residues. Germline CDR1 reads SGHNT; CDR2 reads YYREEE (reference sequence). The CDR3 is CASSSSGQPNTEAFF.